These T cell receptor beta chains were read from a single sample in a study of blood T cell repertoires in COVID-19. Only in-frame clones appear in the TCRdb table, and some are missing; sequencing was by immunoSEQ multiplex PCR. The sample has around 130,000 clones, around 84% seen once; the top ten hold 2% to 3%. Sample: PBMCs or T cells enriched from blood (not recorded which). Source of these receptors: a man aged 35 to 55 with acute COVID-19. Both conserved end residues are part of each CDR3. A D gene is named only where the DNA matches it firmly. The size field is filled for only some rows; it gives once, few, many or a size class.

. TRBJ2-2 . TRBV9 CASASGKGKPTGELFF TGTGCCAGCGCAAGCGGAAAAGGGAAACCCACCGGGGAGCTGTTTTTT
. TRBJ2-3 . TRBV10-3 CAIKGQGMNTDTQYF TGTGCCATCAAAGGTCAGGGGATGAACACAGATACGCAGTATTTT
TRBD2 TRBJ2-1 . TRBV29-1 CSVTSGSRNEQFF TGCAGTGTGACTAGCGGGAGTCGGAATGAGCAGTTCTTC
. TRBJ2-2 . TRBV10-3 CAISDSDINTGELFF TGTGCCATCAGTGACTCGGACATTAACACCGGGGAGCTGTTTTTT
. TRBJ1-3 . TRBV20-1 CSATSGNTIYF TGCAGTGCTACTTCTGGAAACACCATATATTTT
TRBD1 TRBJ2-5 . TRBV11-2 CASSLAGQGVGETQYF TGTGCCAGCAGCCTCGCCGGACAGGGGGTTGGGGAGACCCAGTACTTC
TRBD2 TRBJ2-5 . TRBV5-4 CASSSGLAGLQETQYF TGTGCCAGCAGCTCCGGACTAGCGGGCCTCCAAGAGACCCAGTACTTC
TRBD1 TRBJ2-1 . TRBV6-5 CASSRDRVTQFF TGTGCCAGCAGCCGGGACAGGGTTACACAGTTCTTC
. TRBJ1-2 . TRBV2 CAGSPGPVDGYTF TGTGCCGGCTCCCCAGGGCCCGTGGATGGCTACACCTTC
. TRBJ1-1 . TRBV28 CASITTGRTEAFF TGTGCCAGCATTACTACAGGGCGCACTGAAGCTTTCTTT
TRBD1 TRBJ1-5 few TRBV19 CASMTGMEQPQHF TGTGCCAGTATGACAGGGATGGAACAGCCCCAGCATTTT
. TRBJ1-1 . TRBV30 CAWNRELDTEAFF TGTGCCTGGAATCGGGAGTTGGACACTGAAGCTTTCTTT
TRBD1 TRBJ1-3 . TRBV30 CAWSRQGGGNTIYF TGTGCCTGGAGTCGGCAGGGGGGCGGAAACACCATATATTTT
. TRBJ2-7 few TRBV30 CAFTRAYEQYF TGTGCCTTTACGAGAGCCTACGAGCAGTACTTC
. TRBJ1-2 . TRBV30 CAATGTASPYGYTF TGTGCCGCAACCGGGACTGCCTCTCCCTATGGCTACACCTTC
TRBD2 TRBJ2-1 . TRBV28 CASSPGTSGRKNEQFF TGTGCCAGCAGTCCCGGGACTAGCGGGAGGAAGAATGAGCAGTTCTTC
. TRBJ2-2 . TRBV6-5 CASSYGSGNTGELFF TGTGCCAGCAGTTACGGTAGCGGGAACACCGGGGAGCTGTTTTTT
. TRBJ1-1 . TRBV30 CAWGQANTEAFF TGTGCCTGGGGCCAGGCGAACACTGAAGCTTTCTTT
. TRBJ2-7 . TRBV7-3 CASSLSSGVYEQYF TGTGCCAGCAGCCTTTCGTCAGGGGTCTACGAGCAGTACTTC
TRBD1 TRBJ2-7 . TRBV7-3 CASSATGTGLYEQYF TGTGCCAGCAGCGCTACCGGGACAGGACTCTACGAGCAGTACTTC
. TRBJ2-7 once TRBV11-2 CASRKPGYEQYF TGTGCCAGCCGAAAACCGGGCTACGAGCAGTACTTC
. TRBJ1-2 . TRBV2 CASSDRDGYDTF TGTGCCAGCAGTGATCGGGATGGTTACGACACCTTC
TRBD1 TRBJ1-2 . TRBV6-5 CASKTGGADPYGYTF TGTGCCAGCAAGACAGGGGGCGCAGACCCCTATGGCTACACCTTC
TRBD1 TRBJ2-5 . TRBV9 CASSVDPGTGGEETQYF TGTGCCAGCAGCGTAGACCCCGGGACAGGGGGCGAAGAGACCCAGTACTTC
. TRBJ1-1 . TRBV29-1 CSVEIAVAEAFF TGCAGCGTTGAAATAGCGGTGGCTGAAGCTTTCTTT
TRBD2 TRBJ2-1 few TRBV29-1 CSVGLAGVSSYNEQFF TGCAGCGTCGGACTAGCGGGCGTAAGCTCCTACAATGAGCAGTTCTTC
. TRBJ2-1 . TRBV5-1 CASSASNRANEQFF TGCGCCAGCAGCGCGTCTAACAGGGCCAATGAGCAGTTCTTC
TRBD2 TRBJ2-5 . TRBV10-2 CATGGVNLGQETQYF TGCGCCACCGGGGGGGTGAATCTGGGGCAAGAGACCCAGTACTTC
TRBD2 TRBJ2-3 . TRBV2 CASSKASGGADTQYF TGTGCCAGCAGCAAGGCTAGCGGGGGTGCGGATACGCAGTATTTT
TRBD1 TRBJ1-1 few TRBV13 CASSSPTGGNPEAFF TGTGCCAGCAGCTCTCCGACAGGGGGGAACCCTGAAGCTTTCTTT
. TRBJ2-3 few TRBV3-1/TRBV3-2 CASSQGGGGTDTQYF TGTGCCAGCAGCCAAGGAGGGGGGGGCACAGATACGCAGTATTTT
. TRBJ2-3 . TRBV5-1 CASNYGPVDTQYF TGCGCCAGCAATTACGGTCCGGTAGATACGCAGTATTTT
TRBD2 TRBJ2-7 . TRBV6-4 CASSRLAGPYEQYF TGTGCCAGCAGCAGACTAGCGGGACCCTACGAGCAGTACTTC
. TRBJ1-2 . TRBV5-8 CASISPAGQSYGYTF TGTGCCAGCATCTCCCCGGCAGGGCAATCCTATGGCTACACCTTC
TRBD1 TRBJ2-5 . TRBV19 CASSSSGGAKTQYF TGTGCCAGTAGTTCCTCAGGGGGCGCGAAGACCCAGTACTTC
. TRBJ2-1 few TRBV4-1 CASSLLGLANNEQFF TGCGCCAGCAGCCTTCTGGGCCTAGCTAACAATGAGCAGTTCTTC
. TRBJ1-4 . TRBV28 CASSQTIAFEKLFF TGTGCCAGCAGCCAAACGATAGCGTTCGAAAAACTGTTTTTT
TRBD2 TRBJ2-5 . TRBV6-5 CASSYEGLGETQYF TGTGCCAGCAGTTACGAAGGACTAGGGGAGACCCAGTACTTC
TRBD1 TRBJ1-2 . TRBV7-2 CASSLGQGNYGYTF TGTGCCAGCAGCTTGGGACAGGGTAACTATGGCTACACCTTC
TRBD1 TRBJ2-7 . TRBV28 CASRLTGEVYEQYF TGTGCCAGCAGGTTGACAGGGGAGGTATACGAGCAGTACTTC
. TRBJ1-6 . TRBV15 CATSPGREDSPLHF TGTGCCACCAGTCCTGGGAGGGAGGACTCACCCCTCCACTTT
. TRBJ2-7 . TRBV11-2 CASSLEGYYAYEQYF TGTGCCAGCAGCCTGGAGGGGTACTATGCCTACGAGCAGTACTTC
TRBD1 TRBJ1-1 . TRBV5-1 CASRWTGSEAFF TGCGCCAGCAGATGGACAGGGTCTGAAGCTTTCTTT